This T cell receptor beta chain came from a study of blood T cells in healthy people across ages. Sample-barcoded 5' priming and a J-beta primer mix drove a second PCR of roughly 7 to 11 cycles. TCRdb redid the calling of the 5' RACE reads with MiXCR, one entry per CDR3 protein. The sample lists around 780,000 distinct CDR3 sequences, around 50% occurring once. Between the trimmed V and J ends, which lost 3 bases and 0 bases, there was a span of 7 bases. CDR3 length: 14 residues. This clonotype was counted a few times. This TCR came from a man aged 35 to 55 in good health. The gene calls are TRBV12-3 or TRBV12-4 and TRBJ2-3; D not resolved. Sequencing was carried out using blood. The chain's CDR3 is CASSFFGSTDTQYF. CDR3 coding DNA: TGTGCCAGCAGTTTTTTCGGTAGCACAGATACGCAGTATTTT.